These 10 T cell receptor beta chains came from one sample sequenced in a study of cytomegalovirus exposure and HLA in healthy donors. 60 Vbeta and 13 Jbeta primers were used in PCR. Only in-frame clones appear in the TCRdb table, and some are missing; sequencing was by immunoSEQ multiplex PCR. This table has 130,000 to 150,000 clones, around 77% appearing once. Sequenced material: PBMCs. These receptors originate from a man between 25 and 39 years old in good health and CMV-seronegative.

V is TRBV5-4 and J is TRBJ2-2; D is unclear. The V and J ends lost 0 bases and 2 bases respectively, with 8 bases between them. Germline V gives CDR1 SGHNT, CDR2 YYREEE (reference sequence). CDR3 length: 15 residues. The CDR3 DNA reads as TGTGCCAGCAGCTTGGGACAAACTAACACCGGGGAGCTGTTTTTT. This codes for CASSLGQTNTGELFF.

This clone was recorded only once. This CDR3 is CAGRQGRAGELFF. For the CDR3, the DNA is TGTGCCGGACGACAGGGGAGGGCCGGGGAGCTGTTTTTT. The V call is TRBV2, the J call TRBJ2-2; D perhaps matches TRBD1 (8 bases). Deletions cut 11 bases from V and 6 bases from J, with 16 bases between. Germline CDR1 SNHLY, CDR2 FYNNEI. The CDR3 sequence is 13 residues long.

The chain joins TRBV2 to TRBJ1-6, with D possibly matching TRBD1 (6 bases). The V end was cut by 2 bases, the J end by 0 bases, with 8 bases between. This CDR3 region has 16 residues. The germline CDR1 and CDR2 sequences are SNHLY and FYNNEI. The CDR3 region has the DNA TGTGCCAGCAGTGAACAGGGGAGCTCCTATAATTCACCCCTCCACTTT. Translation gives CASSEQGSSYNSPLHF.

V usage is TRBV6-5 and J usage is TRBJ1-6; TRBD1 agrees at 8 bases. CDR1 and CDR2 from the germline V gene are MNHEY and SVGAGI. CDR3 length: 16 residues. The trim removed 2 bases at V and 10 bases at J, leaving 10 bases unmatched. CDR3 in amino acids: CASSYSSAGGGSPLHF. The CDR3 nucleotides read TGTGCCAGCAGTTACAGCTCGGCAGGGGGCGGATCACCCCTCCACTTT.

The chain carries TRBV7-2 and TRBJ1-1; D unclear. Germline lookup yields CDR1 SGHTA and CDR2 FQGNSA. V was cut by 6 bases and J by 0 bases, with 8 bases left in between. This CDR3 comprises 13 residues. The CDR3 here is CASRTYMNTEAFF. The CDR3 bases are TGTGCCAGCAGAACATATATGAACACTGAAGCTTTCTTT.

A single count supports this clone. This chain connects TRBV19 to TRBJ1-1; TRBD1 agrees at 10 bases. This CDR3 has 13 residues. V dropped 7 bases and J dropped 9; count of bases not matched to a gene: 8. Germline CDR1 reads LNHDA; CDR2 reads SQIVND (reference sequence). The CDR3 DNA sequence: TGTGCCAGTATTCGGGACAGGGGAGCGCAAGCTTTCTTT. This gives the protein CASIRDRGAQAFF.

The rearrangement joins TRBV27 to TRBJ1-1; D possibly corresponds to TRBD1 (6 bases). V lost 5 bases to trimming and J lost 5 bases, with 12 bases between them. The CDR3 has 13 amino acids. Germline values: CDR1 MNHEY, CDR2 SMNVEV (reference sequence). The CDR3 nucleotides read TGTGCCAGCAGTCGGCAGGGGAAGACTGAAGCTTTCTTT. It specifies CASSRQGKTEAFF.

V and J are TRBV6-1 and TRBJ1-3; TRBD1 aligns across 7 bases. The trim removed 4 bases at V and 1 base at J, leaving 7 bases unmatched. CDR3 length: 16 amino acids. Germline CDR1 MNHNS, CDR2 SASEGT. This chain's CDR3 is CASSVYRGSSGNTIYF. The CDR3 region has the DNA TGTGCCAGCAGTGTGTACAGGGGATCGTCTGGAAACACCATATATTTT.

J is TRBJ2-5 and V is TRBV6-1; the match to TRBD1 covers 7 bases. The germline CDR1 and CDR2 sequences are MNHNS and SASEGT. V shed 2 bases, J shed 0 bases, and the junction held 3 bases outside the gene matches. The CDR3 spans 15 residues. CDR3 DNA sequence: TGTGCCAGCAGTGAACCCGGGACAGACCAAGAGACCCAGTACTTC. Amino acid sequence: CASSEPGTDQETQYF.

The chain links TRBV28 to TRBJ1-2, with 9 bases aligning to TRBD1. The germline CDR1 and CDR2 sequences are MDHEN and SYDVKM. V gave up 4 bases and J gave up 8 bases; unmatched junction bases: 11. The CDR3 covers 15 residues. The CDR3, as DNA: TGTGCCAGCAGTTCTCCGGGACAGGGAACAAAGGGCTACACCTTC. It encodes CASSSPGQGTKGYTF.